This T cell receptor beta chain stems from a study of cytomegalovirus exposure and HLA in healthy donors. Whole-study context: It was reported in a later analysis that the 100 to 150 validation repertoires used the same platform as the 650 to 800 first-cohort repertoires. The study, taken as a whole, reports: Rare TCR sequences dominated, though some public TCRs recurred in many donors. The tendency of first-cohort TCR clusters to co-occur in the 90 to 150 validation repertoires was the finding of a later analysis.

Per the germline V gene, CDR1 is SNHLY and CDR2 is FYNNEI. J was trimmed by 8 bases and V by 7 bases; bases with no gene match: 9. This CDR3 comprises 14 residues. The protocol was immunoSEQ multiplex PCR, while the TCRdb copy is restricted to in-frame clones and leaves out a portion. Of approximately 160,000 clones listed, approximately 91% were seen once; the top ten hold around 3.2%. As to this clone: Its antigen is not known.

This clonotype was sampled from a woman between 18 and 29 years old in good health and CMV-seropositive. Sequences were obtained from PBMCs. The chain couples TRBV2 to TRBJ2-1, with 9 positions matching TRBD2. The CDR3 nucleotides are TGTGCCAGCATCCCTAGTAGCGGGGGTCATGAGCAGTTCTTC. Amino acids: CASIPSSGGHEQFF.